What follows describes a single TCR beta chain. At one of its ends the junction is not consistent with the germline gene, which may arise from a read error. This sample was taken from a study of blood T cell repertoires in COVID-19. Study-wide background: Spain, Italy and the United States supplied samples that represented acute and convalescent COVID-19. In each case, the material was cDNA or gDNA derived from T cells, B-cell-depleted T cells, or PBMCs.

Germline values: CDR1 MNHNY, CDR2 SVGAGI (reference sequence). The CDR3 has 16 amino acids. Per the original methods: By means of reference gene primer amplification, nucleated cell counts were estimated. Assay used: immunoSEQ multiplex PCR; TCRdb lists only in-frame clones, some missing. V, J and clone size are taken as reported in that table, and D and trimming were inferred from the DNA itself. Of about 74,000 clones in the sample, more than 75% are singletons; the top ten hold roughly 9.1%. This TCR came from a human donor in a cohort sampled during active COVID-19. V usage is TRBV6-6 and J usage is TRBJ2-5, with 8 bases aligning to TRBD2. The sequencing sample was made of peripheral blood. CDR3 sequence (DNA): TGTGCCAGCAGTAACTCGCGACTAGCGAGAGGGGAGACCCAGTACTTC. It translates to CASSNSRLARGETQYF.